These 15 T cell receptor beta chains share one sample of origin, sequenced in a study of blood T cell repertoires in COVID-19. Repertoires were generated with immunoSEQ multiplex PCR, while TCRdb's copy carries only in-frame clones and drops some. Among 100,000 to 150,000 clones listed, about nine tenths were seen once. Sequencing input: peripheral blood. The receptors derive from a man aged 55 to 70 with COVID-19, enrolled during active disease.

The CDR3, as DNA: TGTGCCAGCAGTTACGGACAGACTTCGGAGACCCAGTACTTC. It specifies CASSYGQTSETQYF. This chain links TRBV6-2 or TRBV6-3 with TRBJ2-5; tentative D call: TRBD1 (6 bases). This CDR3 region has 14 residues. Trimming shortened V by 2 bases and J by 5 bases, and 12 bases separated the two germline ends. Germline lookup yields CDR1 MNHEY and CDR2 SVGEGT.

This rearrangement joins TRBV3-1 (or the pseudogene TRBV3-2) to TRBJ2-7; the match to TRBD2 covers 9 bases. CDR3 length: 15 residues. V shed 4 bases and J 0 bases; nucleotides not matched to a gene: 4. Per germline, CDR1 LGHDT and CDR2 YNNKEL (reference sequence). The CDR3 loop is CASSRAGGSSYEQYF. The CDR3, as DNA: TGTGCCAGCAGCCGCGCGGGAGGGAGCTCCTACGAGCAGTACTTC.

The rearrangement uses TRBV5-1 and TRBJ1-5; TRBD1 agrees at 9 bases. V lost 4 bases and J lost 4; bases outside the gene matches: 3. Germline V gene sequence: CDR1 SGHRS, CDR2 YFSETQ. There are 14 residues in the CDR3. The CDR3 bases are TGCGCCAGCAGCCCAGGGACAGGGAATCAGCCCCAGCATTTT. Residues: CASSPGTGNQPQHF.

The chain employs TRBV5-5 and TRBJ1-1; no firm D call. From germline, CDR1 is SGHKS and CDR2 YYEKEE (reference sequence). V lost 4 bases and J 2 bases, leaving 3 bases between the germline ends. The CDR3 length is 11 residues. The CDR3 spells CASSPNTEAFF. The CDR3 DNA is TGTGCCAGCAGCCCTAACACTGAAGCTTTCTTT.

This clone has just one count. The chain joins TRBV10-1 to TRBJ2-3; 13 bases agree with TRBD2. Trimming at V came to 5 bases and at J to 3 bases, leaving 2 bases not matched to a gene. Germline CDR1 and CDR2: WNHNN and SYGVQD (reference sequence). The length of the CDR3 is 15 residues. This CDR3 is CASSWTSGSTDTQYF. The CDR3 nucleotides are TGCGCCAGCAGTTGGACTAGCGGGAGTACAGATACGCAGTATTTT.

J is TRBJ2-5 and V is TRBV15; TRBD1 matches 7 bases. Germline CDR1 reads LNHNV; CDR2 reads YYDKDF (reference sequence). The trim removed 5 bases at V and 2 bases at J, leaving 8 bases unmatched. The CDR3 has 15 amino acids. The CDR3: CATSLRQGLQETQYF. The CDR3 bases are TGTGCCACCAGCCTTCGACAGGGCCTGCAAGAGACCCAGTACTTC.

The V call is TRBV19, the J call TRBJ1-5; possibly TRBD1 for D (6 bases). With 3 bases removed from V and 5 bases from J, the gap between germline ends came to 14 bases. CDR1 is LNHDA, CDR2 SQIVND, per germline (reference sequence). CDR3 length: 15 amino acids. CDR3: CASSIGRPGDQPQHF. CDR3 in DNA: TGTGCCAGTAGTATTGGCAGGCCAGGGGATCAGCCCCAGCATTTT.

This sequence joins TRBV6-5 and TRBJ2-7; TRBD1 agrees at 8 bases. The CDR3 contains 15 residues. Germline V gene sequence: CDR1 MNHEY, CDR2 SVGAGI. The V gene end was trimmed by 4 bases and the J gene end by 0 bases; junction bases not matched to a gene: 5. CDR3 coding DNA: TGTGCCAGCAGTTTTGACAGGGGCGCCTCCTACGAGCAGTACTTC. This translates into CASSFDRGASYEQYF.

This chain joins TRBV6-5 and TRBJ1-2; 7 bases are shared with TRBD1. This CDR3 is built from 15 residues. Germline V gene data show CDR1 as MNHEY and CDR2 as SVGAGI. V trimming: 2 bases; J trimming: 7 bases; junction bases outside the gene matches: 10. CDR3 bases: TGTGCCAGCAGTTACAAAGGAGACAGGGTCGGTGGCTACACCTTC. It codes for CASSYKGDRVGGYTF.

The rearrangement uses TRBV28 and TRBJ2-3, with D tentatively TRBD1 (6 bases). The CDR3 is 15 amino acids. The V end lost 5 bases, the J end lost 4 bases, and 16 bases lay between the germline ends. Germline V CDR1 and CDR2: MDHEN, SYDVKM. The CDR3 coding sequence is TGTGCCAGCAGTACAACGATAGGACAGTCAGATACGCAGTATTTT. Protein sequence: CASSTTIGQSDTQYF.

The rearrangement uses TRBV4-3 and TRBJ2-7, with 8 bases aligning to TRBD2. Unmatched junction bases numbered 8, after V lost 1 base and J lost 3 bases. The CDR3 is 16 amino acids. Germline V gene lookup returns CDR1 LGHNA and CDR2 YSLEER. The CDR3 here is CASSQVGSGGFYEQYF. CDR3 nucleotides: TGCGCCAGCAGCCAAGTTGGCAGCGGGGGCTTCTACGAGCAGTACTTC.

The rearrangement links TRBV5-4 to TRBJ1-4; D is unresolved. Germline lookup yields CDR1 SGHNT and CDR2 YYREEE (reference sequence). Deletions cut 0 bases from V and 3 bases from J, with 9 bases between. The CDR3 covers 15 residues. CDR3 nucleotide sequence: TGTGCCAGCAGCTTGGCGCACGACTCTAATGAAAAACTGTTTTTT. It translates to CASSLAHDSNEKLFF.

The gene calls are TRBV19 and TRBJ1-5, with no clear D. The CDR3 extends over 13 amino acids. V was trimmed by 1 base and J by 6 bases, leaving 7 bases between them. The germline CDR1 and CDR2 sequences are LNHDA and SQIVND (reference sequence). The CDR3: CASSIASSQPQHF. The CDR3 DNA follows: TGTGCCAGTAGTATAGCCAGTTCTCAGCCCCAGCATTTT.

The V call is TRBV9, the J call TRBJ2-1; 9 bases align to TRBD2. The V segment lost 1 base and the J segment 7 bases; nucleotides outside the gene matches: 6. Germline-derived CDR1 and CDR2 are SGDLS and YYNGEE. CDR3 size: 15 residues. The CDR3 region is CASSVLAGWGNEQFF. In nucleotides, the CDR3 is TGTGCCAGCAGCGTACTAGCGGGATGGGGGAATGAGCAGTTCTTC.

V gene TRBV5-6 combines with J gene TRBJ1-3; 8 nucleotides align to TRBD1. CDR3 size: 15 residues. The germline gives CDR1 SGHDT, CDR2 YYEEEE. V shed 0 bases, J shed 4 bases, and the junction held 3 bases outside the gene matches. The CDR3 DNA is TGTGCCAGCAGCTTGGGCCAGGGGGCGGGAAACACCATATATTTT. Translating gives CASSLGQGAGNTIYF.